This T cell receptor beta chain was identified during a study of cytomegalovirus exposure and HLA in healthy donors. Study summary: The 120 or so validation repertoires matched the roughly 650 first-cohort repertoires in platform, a later analysis reported.

The CDR3 length is 16 residues. Germline V gives CDR1 MNHEY, CDR2 SVGAGI. J was trimmed by 1 base and V by 0 bases; bases with no gene match: 4. Broader study findings: Rare TCR sequences predominated, though certain public TCRs were found in many donors. Cytomegalovirus-associated TCR beta chains were listed, numbering more than 150.

Only in-frame clones appear in the TCRdb table, and some are missing; sequencing was by immunoSEQ multiplex PCR. The table lists fewer than 130,000 clones, 88% of them singletons. In its sample, this clone was seen once. What it binds is not known. Sequenced input: PBMCs. The chain couples TRBV6-5 to TRBJ2-5; 8 nucleotides align to TRBD2. The sequence was obtained from a woman aged 25 to 39 in good health and CMV-seropositive. DNA of the CDR3: TGTGCCAGCAGTTACTCGATCGCGGGGGGCCAAGAGACCCAGTACTTC. The encoded protein is CASSYSIAGGQETQYF.